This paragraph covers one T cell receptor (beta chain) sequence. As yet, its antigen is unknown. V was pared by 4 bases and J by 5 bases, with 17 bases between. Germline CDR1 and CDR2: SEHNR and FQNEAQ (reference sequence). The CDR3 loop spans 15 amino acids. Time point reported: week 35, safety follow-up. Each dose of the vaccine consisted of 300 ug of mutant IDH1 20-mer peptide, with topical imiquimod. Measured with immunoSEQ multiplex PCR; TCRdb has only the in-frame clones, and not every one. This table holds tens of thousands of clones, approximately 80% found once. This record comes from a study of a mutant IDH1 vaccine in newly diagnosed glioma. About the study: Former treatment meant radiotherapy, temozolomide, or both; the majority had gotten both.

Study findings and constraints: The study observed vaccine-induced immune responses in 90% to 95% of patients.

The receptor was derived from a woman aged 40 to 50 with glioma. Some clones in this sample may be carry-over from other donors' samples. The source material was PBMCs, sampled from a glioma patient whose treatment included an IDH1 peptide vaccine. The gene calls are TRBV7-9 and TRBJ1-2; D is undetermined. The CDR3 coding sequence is TGTGCCAGCAGCTCCTGGGTCGTGGACGCTTATGGCTACACCTTC. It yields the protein CASSSWVVDAYGYTF.